Listed below are T cell receptor beta chains from one sample, sequenced in a study of stem cell transplantation in POMP-related autoinflammatory disease. Here immunoSEQ multiplex PCR was the method, and the copy in TCRdb shows in-frame clones only, minus some. The sample includes fewer than 30,000 clones, 75% to 85% of them seen just once. This specimen was CD4+ T cells from PBMCs, taken before stem cell transplantation. All receptors come from a human donor with POMP-related autoinflammation and immune dysregulation (PRAID). CDR3s include the opening cysteine and the closing phenylalanine or tryptophan. Each record gives: J gene, V gene, D gene, clone size, CDR3 protein, CDR3 DNA. The D gene is left open where the match is weak. The listing skips clone size in some rows; elsewhere it reads once, few, many or a size class.

J gene: TRBJ2-1; V gene: TRBV23-1; D gene: TRBD2; clone size: -; CDR3 protein: CASSPRGGEDEQFF; CDR3 DNA: TGCGCCAGCAGTCCCCGGGGGGGGGAAGATGAGCAGTTCTTC
J gene: TRBJ1-5; V gene: TRBV6-5; D gene: TRBD1; clone size: few; CDR3 protein: CASSSDRGNQPQHF; CDR3 DNA: TGTGCCAGCAGTTCGGACAGGGGGAATCAGCCCCAGCATTTT
J gene: TRBJ1-1; V gene: TRBV10-1; D gene: -; clone size: -; CDR3 protein: CAKRGRGLLTEAFF; CDR3 DNA: TGCGCCAAAAGAGGCCGGGGCCTACTCACTGAAGCTTTCTTT
J gene: TRBJ2-1; V gene: TRBV7-8; D gene: -; clone size: -; CDR3 protein: CASSLVRTGTLYNEQFF; CDR3 DNA: TGTGCCAGCAGCTTAGTTCGGACCGGGACTTTATACAATGAGCAGTTCTTC
J gene: TRBJ2-3; V gene: TRBV2; D gene: -; clone size: -; CDR3 protein: CASSPLGGRTDTQYF; CDR3 DNA: TGTGCCAGCAGTCCCTTGGGGGGCCGCACAGATACGCAGTATTTT
J gene: TRBJ2-3; V gene: TRBV10-1; D gene: TRBD1; clone size: -; CDR3 protein: CASSEEGATDTQYF; CDR3 DNA: TGCGCCAGCAGCGAAGAGGGGGCAACAGATACGCAGTATTTT
J gene: TRBJ2-1; V gene: TRBV28; D gene: -; clone size: -; CDR3 protein: CASSLWMNEQFF; CDR3 DNA: TGTGCCAGCAGTTTATGGATGAATGAGCAGTTCTTC
J gene: TRBJ2-2; V gene: TRBV6-5; D gene: -; clone size: -; CDR3 protein: CASSYRPNTGELFF; CDR3 DNA: TGTGCCAGCAGTTATAGGCCTAACACCGGGGAGCTGTTTTTT
J gene: TRBJ2-2; V gene: TRBV4-1; D gene: -; clone size: -; CDR3 protein: CASSQSRDRRYTGELFF; CDR3 DNA: TGCGCCAGCAGCCAATCCCGAGACAGGAGATACACCGGGGAGCTGTTTTTT
J gene: TRBJ1-5; V gene: TRBV4-1; D gene: -; clone size: -; CDR3 protein: CASSQDRAQPQHF; CDR3 DNA: TGCGCCAGCAGCCAAGATAGGGCTCAGCCCCAGCATTTT
J gene: TRBJ2-7; V gene: TRBV7-2; D gene: -; clone size: -; CDR3 protein: CASSLYPGEQYF; CDR3 DNA: TGTGCCAGCAGCTTATATCCGGGCGAGCAGTACTTC
J gene: TRBJ2-1; V gene: TRBV10-3; D gene: TRBD2; clone size: few; CDR3 protein: CAISVLAGGRNEQFF; CDR3 DNA: TGTGCCATCAGTGTGCTAGCGGGAGGTAGGAATGAGCAGTTCTTC
J gene: TRBJ1-5; V gene: TRBV6-1; D gene: -; clone size: -; CDR3 protein: CASSEGQEHYQPQHF; CDR3 DNA: TGTGCCAGCAGTGAAGGGCAGGAGCACTATCAGCCCCAGCATTTT
J gene: TRBJ1-4; V gene: TRBV4-1; D gene: -; clone size: -; CDR3 protein: CASSQTGTGREKLFF; CDR3 DNA: TGCGCCAGCAGCCAAACCGGGACGGGTCGGGAAAAACTGTTTTTT
J gene: TRBJ2-3; V gene: TRBV6-4; D gene: -; clone size: -; CDR3 protein: CASSPRGVEPDTQYF; CDR3 DNA: TGTGCCAGCAGCCCAAGAGGCGTAGAACCAGATACGCAGTATTTT
J gene: TRBJ1-2; V gene: TRBV27; D gene: -; clone size: -; CDR3 protein: CASSFSGQNYGYTF; CDR3 DNA: TGTGCCAGCAGTTTCTCAGGACAGAACTATGGCTACACCTTC
J gene: TRBJ2-1; V gene: TRBV30; D gene: TRBD2; clone size: -; CDR3 protein: CAWRRGGSYNEQFF; CDR3 DNA: TGTGCCTGGAGGCGGGGGGGCAGCTACAATGAGCAGTTCTTC
J gene: TRBJ1-1; V gene: TRBV6-5; D gene: -; clone size: -; CDR3 protein: CASSPLMGAGAFF; CDR3 DNA: TGTGCCAGCAGTCCCCTCATGGGAGCTGGGGCTTTCTTT
J gene: TRBJ1-2; V gene: TRBV14; D gene: -; clone size: -; CDR3 protein: CASSQDPPTIRGYTF; CDR3 DNA: TGTGCCAGCAGCCAAGATCCCCCCACTATACGAGGCTACACCTTC